This TCR beta chain was obtained from a study of blood T cell repertoires in COVID-19. Study-level information: The United States, Italy and Spain supplied acute and convalescent COVID-19 samples.

As originally analysed: Reference gene primers were amplified, and this amplification served to estimate nucleated cell counts. Libraries were prepared by immunoSEQ multiplex PCR; TCRdb keeps only in-frame clonotypes and omits some of them. The D gene and trimming were derived from the DNA, and the V and J assignments and clone size from that table. The table has about 280,000 clones, roughly 87% seen once. The CDR3 runs to 14 residues. Germline V lookup: CDR1 SGDLS, CDR2 YYNGEE. Trimming removed 2 bases from V and 1 base from J, with 9 bases in between. Sequencing input: peripheral blood. This TCR came from a woman in her forties or fifties who had recovered from COVID-19. This chain uses TRBV9 with TRBJ1-1, with D possibly TRBD1 on 6 matching bases. CDR3 region: CASSVTGQNTEAFF. CDR3 coding DNA: TGTGCCAGCAGCGTCACAGGGCAGAACACTGAAGCTTTCTTT.